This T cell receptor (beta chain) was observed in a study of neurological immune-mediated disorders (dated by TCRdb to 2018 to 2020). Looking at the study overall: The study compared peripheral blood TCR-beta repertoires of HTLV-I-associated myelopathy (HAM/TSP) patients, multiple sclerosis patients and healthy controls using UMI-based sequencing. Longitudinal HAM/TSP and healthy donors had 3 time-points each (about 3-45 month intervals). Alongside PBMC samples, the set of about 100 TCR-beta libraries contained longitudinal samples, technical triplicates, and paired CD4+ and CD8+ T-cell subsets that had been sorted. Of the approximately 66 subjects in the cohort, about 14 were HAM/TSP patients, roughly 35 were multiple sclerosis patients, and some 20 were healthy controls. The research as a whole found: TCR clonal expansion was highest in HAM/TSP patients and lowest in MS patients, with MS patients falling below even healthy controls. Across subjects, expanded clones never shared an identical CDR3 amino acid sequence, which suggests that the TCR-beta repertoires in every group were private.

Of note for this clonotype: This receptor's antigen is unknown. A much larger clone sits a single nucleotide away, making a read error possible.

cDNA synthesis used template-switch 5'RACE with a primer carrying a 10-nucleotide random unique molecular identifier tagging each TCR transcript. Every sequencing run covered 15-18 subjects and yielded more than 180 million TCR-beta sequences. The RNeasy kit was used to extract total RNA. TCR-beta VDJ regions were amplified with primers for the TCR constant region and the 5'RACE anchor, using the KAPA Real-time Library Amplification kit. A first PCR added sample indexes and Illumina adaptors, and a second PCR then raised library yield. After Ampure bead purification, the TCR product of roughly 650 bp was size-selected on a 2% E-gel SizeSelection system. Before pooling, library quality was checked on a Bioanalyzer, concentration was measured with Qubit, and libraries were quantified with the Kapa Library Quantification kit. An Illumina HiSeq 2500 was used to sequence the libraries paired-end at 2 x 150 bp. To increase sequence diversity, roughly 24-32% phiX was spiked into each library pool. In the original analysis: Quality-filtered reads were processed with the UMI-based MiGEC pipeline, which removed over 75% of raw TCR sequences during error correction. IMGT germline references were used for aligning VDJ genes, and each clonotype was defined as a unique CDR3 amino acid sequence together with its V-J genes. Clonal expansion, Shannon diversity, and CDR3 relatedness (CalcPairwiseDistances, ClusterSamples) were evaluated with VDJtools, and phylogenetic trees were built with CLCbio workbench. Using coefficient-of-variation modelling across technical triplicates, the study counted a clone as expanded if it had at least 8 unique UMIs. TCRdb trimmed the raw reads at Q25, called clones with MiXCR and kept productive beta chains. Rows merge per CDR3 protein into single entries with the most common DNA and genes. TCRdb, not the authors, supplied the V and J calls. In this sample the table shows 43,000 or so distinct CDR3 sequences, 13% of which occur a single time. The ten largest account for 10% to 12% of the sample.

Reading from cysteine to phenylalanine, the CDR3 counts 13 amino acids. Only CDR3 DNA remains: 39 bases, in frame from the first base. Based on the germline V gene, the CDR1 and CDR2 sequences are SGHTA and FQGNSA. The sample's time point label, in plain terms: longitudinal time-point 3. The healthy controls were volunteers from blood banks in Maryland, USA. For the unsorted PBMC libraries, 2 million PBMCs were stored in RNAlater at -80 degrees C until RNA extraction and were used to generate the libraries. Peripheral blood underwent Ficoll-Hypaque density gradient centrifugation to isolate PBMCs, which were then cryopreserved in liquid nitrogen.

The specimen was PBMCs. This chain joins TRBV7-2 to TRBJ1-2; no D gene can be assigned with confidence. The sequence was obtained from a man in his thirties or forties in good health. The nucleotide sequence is TGTGTCAGCAGCCTTAGCACCAGTTATGGCTACACCTTC. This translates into CVSSLSTSYGYTF.